This entry lists 15 T cell receptor beta chains sequenced from one sample in a study of T cell responses to AZD1222 COVID-19 vaccine. The data were produced by immunoSEQ multiplex PCR, yet TCRdb's version contains in-frame clones alone and is incomplete. This table has about 130,000 clones, about 90% appearing once. This specimen was peripheral blood, taken 28 days after the second AZD1222 dose. These TCRs come from an adult who received the AZD1222 COVID-19 vaccine.

The chain has TRBV28 and TRBJ2-1, with 8 bases fitting TRBD1. Unmatched junction bases numbered 9, after V lost 8 bases and J lost 0 bases. Germline CDR1 reads MDHEN; CDR2 reads SYDVKM. CDR3 length: 16 residues. This CDR3 reads CASGETGENSYNEQFF. DNA for the CDR3: TGTGCCAGCGGAGAGACAGGGGAAAACTCCTACAATGAGCAGTTCTTC.

This chain uses TRBV2 with TRBJ2-1; no reliable D call. The CDR3 covers 12 residues. V shed 3 bases and J shed 7 bases, with 7 bases lying between them. Germline V gene lookup returns CDR1 SNHLY and CDR2 FYNNEI. CDR3: CASSELGNEQFF. The CDR3 bases are TGTGCCAGCAGTGAGCTCGGGAATGAGCAGTTCTTC.

The chain uses TRBV25-1 and TRBJ2-5; D remains ambiguous. Deletions cut 6 bases from V and 2 bases from J, with 19 bases between. CDR3 length: 16 residues. The V gene's germline CDR1 is MGHDK and CDR2 SYGVNS. CDR3 nucleotides: TGTGCCAGCAGCATTCGGGCAGCGCTGTGGCAAGAGACCCAGTACTTC. As protein: CASSIRAALWQETQYF.

The chain uses TRBV6-2 or TRBV6-3 and TRBJ1-5; TRBD1 agrees at 7 bases. J lost 0 bases, V lost 4 bases, and 3 bases had no gene match. The germline V gene has CDR1 MNHEY and CDR2 SVGEGT. CDR3 size: 15 residues. The CDR3 bases are TGTGCCAGCAGTTCGGGACAGATTAGCAATCAGCCCCAGCATTTT. Amino acid sequence: CASSSGQISNQPQHF.

This chain connects TRBV28 to TRBJ2-3; D is unclear. CDR1 and CDR2 (germline): MDHEN, SYDVKM. CDR3 length: 12 residues. The V end lost 6 bases, the J end lost 7 bases, and 11 bases lay between the germline ends. CDR3 bases: TGTGCCAGCAGCTCTCCGACAAATACGCAGTATTTT. Translating it yields CASSSPTNTQYF.

The chain combines TRBV21-1 with TRBJ1-1. TRBV21-1 is marked as a pseudogene. This CDR3 contains 13 residues. The CDR3 region has the DNA TGTGCCAGCCGAGGGGAGGAGGGGGTAGTAGCTTTCTTT. It encodes CASRGEEGVVAFF.

The gene calls are TRBV6-5 and TRBJ1-2; D possibly corresponds to TRBD1 (6 bases). Trimming pared 10 bases from V and 7 bases from J, leaving 22 bases between. The CDR3 extends over 14 amino acids. Germline values: CDR1 MNHEY, CDR2 SVGAGI. CDR3 residues: CATSPLQGSRGYTF. CDR3 DNA: TGTGCCACCTCGCCTCTACAGGGTTCGCGTGGCTACACCTTC.

The V gene is TRBV14, the J gene TRBJ2-7; D remains ambiguous. The CDR3 consists of 13 residues. Germline CDR1 and CDR2: SGHDN and FVKESK. The V end was cut by 0 bases, the J end by 4 bases, with 7 bases between. CDR3 nucleotides: TGTGCCAGCAGCCAAGATGGGTTTTACGAGCAGTACTTC. It specifies CASSQDGFYEQYF. Together with reference TRBV14 and TRBJ2-7, the CDR3 gives the full variable domain: EAGVTQFPSHSVIEKGQTVTLRCDPISGHDNLYWYRRVMGKEIKFLLHFVKESKQDESGMPNNRFLAERTGGTYSTLKVQPAELEDSGVYFCASSQDGFYEQYFGPGTRLTVT.

The J gene is TRBJ2-7, the V gene TRBV7-6; D remains ambiguous. This CDR3 is built from 12 residues. Per the germline V gene, CDR1 is SGHVS and CDR2 is FNYEAQ. Trimming removed 5 bases at V and 3 bases at J, with 8 bases between. The CDR3 bases are TGTGCCAGCAGCCGCGGCGGCTACGAGCAGTACTTC. It translates to CASSRGGYEQYF.

The chain carries TRBV6-5 and TRBJ2-1, with 8 nucleotides matching TRBD1. The CDR3 covers 15 residues. CDR1 is MNHEY, CDR2 SVGAGI, per germline. V lost 6 bases to trimming and J lost 9 bases; unmatched junction nucleotides: 13. CDR3 sequence: CASSDFGDRRGEQFF. CDR3 in DNA: TGTGCCAGCAGCGACTTTGGGGACAGGAGGGGTGAGCAGTTCTTC.

The rearrangement uses TRBV9 and TRBJ2-5; 8 positions agree with TRBD1. This CDR3 has 15 residues. The germline V gene has CDR1 SGDLS and CDR2 YYNGEE. V was pared by 4 bases and J by 5 bases, with 10 bases of the junction left unmatched. The CDR3 spells CASSSQGAPRETQYF. The CDR3 DNA sequence: TGTGCCAGCAGCTCCCAGGGGGCGCCCCGGGAGACCCAGTACTTC.

V and J are TRBV2 and TRBJ2-1; D is possibly TRBD1 or TRBD2 (5 bases each). The CDR3 is 14 amino acids. V was shortened by 0 bases and J by 3 bases, with 6 bases between the two germline ends. Germline V gene lookup returns CDR1 SNHLY and CDR2 FYNNEI. As DNA, the CDR3 is TGTGCCAGCAGTGAAGCGGGGGTCTACAATGAGCAGTTCTTC. This gives the protein CASSEAGVYNEQFF.

The rearrangement links TRBV5-1 to TRBJ2-5; 8 positions match TRBD1. This CDR3 region has 14 residues. Germline CDR1 is SGHRS and CDR2 is YFSETQ. V was pared by 4 bases and J by 5 bases, with 7 bases of the junction left unmatched. The chain's CDR3 is CASSTRTGSETQYF. In DNA form, the CDR3 reads TGCGCCAGCAGCACAAGGACAGGGTCGGAGACCCAGTACTTC. The complete variable domain, with remaining parts taken from reference TRBV5-1 and TRBJ2-5, reads KAGVTQTPRYLIKTRGQQVTLSCSPISGHRSVSWYQQTPGQGLQFLFEYFSETQRNKGNFPGRFSGRQFSNSRSEMNVSTLELGDSALYLCASSTRTGSETQYFGPGTRLLVL.

V gene TRBV18 combines with J gene TRBJ1-5; perhaps TRBD1 as D (5 bases). CDR1 and CDR2 (germline): KGHSH, LQKENI. Trimming removed 1 base at V and 4 bases at J, with 11 bases between. CDR3 length equals 15 residues. CDR3: CASSPLSGPNQPQHF. CDR3 nucleotides: TGTGCCAGCTCACCACTGTCGGGGCCAAATCAGCCCCAGCATTTT.

This clone was counted once. The chain carries TRBV4-3 and TRBJ1-4; 11 nucleotides agree with TRBD1. V was clipped by 3 bases and J by 4 bases; unmatched bases: 4. Germline lookup yields CDR1 LGHNA and CDR2 YSLEER. CDR3 length: 16 amino acids. CDR3 bases: TGCGCCAGCAGCCAGGGGGACAGGGGGGTTAATGAAAAACTGTTTTTT. Translating it yields CASSQGDRGVNEKLFF.